This T cell receptor (beta chain) was retrieved from a study of control samples from healthy donors and cancer patients. This CDR3 region has 15 residues. With 0 bases removed from V and 1 base from J, the gap between germline ends came to 10 bases. Germline CDR1 and CDR2: SGHKS and YYEKEE (reference sequence). Some clones are missing from TCRdb's copy, which holds only in-frame ones; the method was immunoSEQ multiplex PCR. The sample consists of 400,000 to 450,000 clones, 80% to 95% of them appearing once. V gene TRBV5-5 combines with J gene TRBJ1-1; D call uncertain. Sequencing was done on a sample of PBMCs. This TCR came from a man in his forties or fifties with head and neck cancer. The CDR3 here is CASSLAGSSNTEAFF. CDR3 in DNA: TGTGCCAGCAGCTTGGCCGGCAGCTCGAACACTGAAGCTTTCTTT.